This note documents a single TCR beta chain sequence. The data are from a study of blood T cell repertoires in COVID-19. Trimming cost V 3 bases and J 5 bases, with 7 bases left between them. The germline V gene encodes CDR1 KGHSH and CDR2 LQKENI. The CDR3 is 13 residues long. Method: immunoSEQ multiplex PCR; TCRdb's copy keeps in-frame clones and lacks some. The sample holds 40,000 to 50,000 clones, over 75% seen once. The sequence was collected from a man in his 70s with acute or convalescent COVID-19. The sample consisted of peripheral blood. The chain carries TRBV18 and TRBJ1-4; D gene unclear. In DNA, the CDR3 is TGTGCCAGCTCACCGGGCCTAAATGAAAAACTGTTTTTT. As protein: CASSPGLNEKLFF.